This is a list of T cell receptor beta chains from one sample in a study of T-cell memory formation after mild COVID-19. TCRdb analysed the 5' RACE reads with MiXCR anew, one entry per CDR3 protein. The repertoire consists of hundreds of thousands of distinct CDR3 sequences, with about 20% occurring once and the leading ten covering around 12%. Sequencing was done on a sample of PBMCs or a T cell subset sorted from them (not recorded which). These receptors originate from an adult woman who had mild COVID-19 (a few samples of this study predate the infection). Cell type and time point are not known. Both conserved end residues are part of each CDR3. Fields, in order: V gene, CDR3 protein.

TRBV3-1	CASRLGGLNTGELFF
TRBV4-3	CASSQVGGALREQYF
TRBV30	CACPGTGTVRPSPLHF
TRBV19	CASTEVLAGGVGDEQFF
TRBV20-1	CSARDGRRDSLYGYTF
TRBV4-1	CASSQPGTGASNYGYTF
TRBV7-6	CASSSRRGASGSSYNEQFF
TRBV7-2	CASSLHRDIDFF
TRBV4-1	CASSHHTGMAQETQYF
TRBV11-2	CASSFGEGHPSSEQYF
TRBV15	CATRVEGRGTDTQYF
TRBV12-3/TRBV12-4	CASRIKGGGTQYF
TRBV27	CASSIVGAQPQHF
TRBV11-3	CASSIGAYGYTF
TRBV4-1	CASSHRRDRIDYYEQYF
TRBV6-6	CASSYSTGGRYEQYF
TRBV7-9	CASSASGQLYF
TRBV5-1	CASSPGTGRNEQYF
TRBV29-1	CSVKEDRDSPLHF
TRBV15	CATSRDPWDREAYNSPLHF
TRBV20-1	CSASTGTIAMETQYF
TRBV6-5	CASSYSDGDTQYF
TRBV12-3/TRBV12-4	CASEDGGNQPQHF
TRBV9	CASSVGSDNEQFF
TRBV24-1	CATSETSGGREQYF
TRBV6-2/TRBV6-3	CASRPSDRAGNTEAFF
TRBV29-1	CSVDPPGGLVGYNEQFF
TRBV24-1	CATSDPTGRSYNEQFF
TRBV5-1	CASSLGQLNYEQYF
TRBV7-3	CASSPKGGGVSTFWDEQFF
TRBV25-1	CASSEGGSGFRNQPQHF